This T cell receptor beta chain was profiled in a study of vaccination and CD4 T cells after COVID-19. For this clonotype: The antigen remains unidentified.

Regarding treatment: approximately 9-day PBMC culture with coronavirus spike peptide pools or control peptides (ViraFEST assay). Oncomine TCR Beta short-read sequencing was applied to DNA from cultured CD4+ T cells. A single record per CDR3 protein comes from TCRdb applying MiXCR to the PCR reads. The data contain several thousand distinct CDR3 sequences, 65% to 70% of them singletons. Input material: CD4+ T cells from blood, cultured in vitro. The clonotype comes from a human donor who had recovered from COVID-19.

The CDR3 DNA reads TGTGCCAGCAGCTTAGCCCTTCCGGGCGCTGAAGCTTTCTTT. It specifies CASSLALPGAEAFF. The rearrangement joins TRBV7-8 to TRBJ1-1; unclear D gene. This CDR3 is 14 amino acids long. CDR1 is SGHVS, CDR2 FQNEAQ, per germline. Trimming left V 0 bases short and J 6 bases short, with 11 bases between.